This T cell receptor beta chain was documented in a study of identical twins (dated by TCRdb to about 2016). For context, the study as a whole: The study deep-sequenced TCR alpha and beta repertoires from monozygotic twins, unrelated adults of various ages and cord blood to test whether fetal clonotypes persist. To rule out contamination, the twin experiments were replicated at different times with different library preparation protocols.

Every donor in the study was a healthy Caucasian. The twin cohort consisted of three pairs of female monozygotic twins, all aged roughly 18 to 30 years. The RNA used for TCR libraries was isolated from peripheral blood mononuclear cells. What the work shows at the level of the full study, not this receptor alone: Because the same donors could not be followed over many years, conclusions were based on cross-sectional statistical analysis. In monozygotic twins, out-of-frame TCR alpha sharing was systematically underestimated by recombination models, although the models agreed with sharing between unrelated individuals. Invariant T cells such as MAIT and iNKT could partly confound zero-insertion analyses, although diverse VJ usage argued against such confounding for most clonotypes. In beta out-of-frame sequences, excess twin sharing was weaker, because having fewer shared sequences lowered the signal-to-noise ratio. Abundant cord blood beta clonotypes had fewer insertions, young adult naive repertoires showed a similar but weaker trend, and memory repertoires showed no such trend. Compared with coincidental sharing between unrelated individuals, out-of-frame TCR alpha sequences shared between twins had an excess of sequences with low generation probability.

This clonotype was recorded many times. This receptor's antigen is unknown. Per-base quality was not reported, and no clone a single base away is much larger than it. The library was generated by 5' RACE. Instrument on record: Illumina HiSeq 2000. Template switching added a universal primer binding site, and the final cDNA carried a unique molecular identifier that allowed TCR cDNA molecules to be counted accurately. Specific primers in the conserved constant-segment region were used to synthesize first-strand cDNA for the TCR alpha and beta chains. To control for contamination, every cDNA library was double barcoded, receiving both a SMART-Mk sample barcode and Illumina barcodes. Two successive PCR steps introduced TruSeq adapter sequences along with Illumina sample barcodes. TCR alpha and beta cDNA libraries were sequenced on the Illumina HiSeq platform with custom primers. On the authors' methods: MiGEC processed the raw reads to extract unique molecular identifiers, while MiXCR was used to determine the CDR3 positions. Recombination models were inferred per individual with the repgenHMM and IGoR tools using an EM algorithm. Shared clonotype analysis was performed with the tcR package in R, normalizing sharing by the product of cloneset sizes. To study raw recombination free of thymic and clonal selection effects, out-of-frame nonproductive sequences were analyzed. In TCRdb, the public reads were trimmed at Q25 with fastp and aligned with MiXCR, with productive beta chains retained. When rows share a CDR3 protein, they turn into one entry using the most common DNA and genes. TCRdb's processing, not the authors', yielded these V and J calls. The sample has 570,000 or so distinct CDR3 sequences on record, roughly 9.5% of them singletons. Of the sample, more than 2.5% falls within the top ten clones.

V is pruned by 9 bases and J by 5 bases, leaving 4 bases of the junction without a gene match. CDR1 and CDR2 are read off the germline V gene as KGHDR and SFDVKD. The CDR3, from cysteine to phenylalanine, totals 14 residues. The read is trimmed to its CDR3 DNA, 42 bases read in frame from base 1. The sample also formed part of further work on yellow fever vaccine responses in identical twins. As that second study puts it: The authors reported that the T cell response to vaccination in identical twins appeared partly convergent and partly personalized. Focusing on identical twins, the study followed the T cell clones that responded to the vaccine, and did so with precision.

The sequence joins TRBV24-1 to TRBJ2-3, with 13 bases matching TRBD2. The sample taken for sequencing was PBMCs. The clonotype originates from a woman aged 18-29 years in good health. The DNA is TGTGCCACCCGGACTAGCGGGAGTGGAGATACGCAGTATTTT. Its protein is CATRTSGSGDTQYF.